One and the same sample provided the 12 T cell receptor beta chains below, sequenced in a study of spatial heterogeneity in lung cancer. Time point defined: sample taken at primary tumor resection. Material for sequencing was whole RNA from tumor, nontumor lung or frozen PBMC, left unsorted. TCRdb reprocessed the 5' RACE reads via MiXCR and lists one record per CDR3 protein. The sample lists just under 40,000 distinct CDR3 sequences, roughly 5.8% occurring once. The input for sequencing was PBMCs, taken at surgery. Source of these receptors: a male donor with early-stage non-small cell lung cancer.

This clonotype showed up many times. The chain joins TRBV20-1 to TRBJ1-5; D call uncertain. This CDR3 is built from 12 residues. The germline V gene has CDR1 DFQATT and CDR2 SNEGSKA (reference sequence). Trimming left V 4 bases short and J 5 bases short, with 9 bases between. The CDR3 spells CSAKDGYQPQHF. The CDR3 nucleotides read TGCAGTGCTAAGGACGGCTATCAGCCCCAGCATTTT.

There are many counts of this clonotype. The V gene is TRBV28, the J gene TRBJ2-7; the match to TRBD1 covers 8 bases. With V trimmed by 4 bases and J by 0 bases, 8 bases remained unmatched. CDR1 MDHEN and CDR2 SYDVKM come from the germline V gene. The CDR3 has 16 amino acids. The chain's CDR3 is CASSSTGQGSSYEQYF. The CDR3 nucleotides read TGTGCCAGCAGTTCTACCGGACAGGGTAGCTCCTACGAGCAGTACTTC.

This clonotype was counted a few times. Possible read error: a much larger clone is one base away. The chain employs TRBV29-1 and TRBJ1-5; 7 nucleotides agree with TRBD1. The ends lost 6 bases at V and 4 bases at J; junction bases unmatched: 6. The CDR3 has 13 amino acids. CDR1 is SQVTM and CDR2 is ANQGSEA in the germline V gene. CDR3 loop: CSVRDSRNQPQHF. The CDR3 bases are TGCAGCGTCCGGGACAGTCGTAATCAGCCCCAGCATTTT.

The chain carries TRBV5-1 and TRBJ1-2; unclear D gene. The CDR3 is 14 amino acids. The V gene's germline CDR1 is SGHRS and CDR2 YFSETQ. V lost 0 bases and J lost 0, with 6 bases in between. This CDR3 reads CASSLEGTNYGYTF. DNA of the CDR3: TGCGCCAGCAGCTTGGAAGGAACTAACTATGGCTACACCTTC. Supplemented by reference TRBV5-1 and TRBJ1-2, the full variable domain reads KAGVTQTPRYLIKTRGQQVTLSCSPISGHRSVSWYQQTPGQGLQFLFEYFSETQRNKGNFPGRFSGRQFSNSRSEMNVSTLELGDSALYLCASSLEGTNYGYTFGSGTRLTVV.

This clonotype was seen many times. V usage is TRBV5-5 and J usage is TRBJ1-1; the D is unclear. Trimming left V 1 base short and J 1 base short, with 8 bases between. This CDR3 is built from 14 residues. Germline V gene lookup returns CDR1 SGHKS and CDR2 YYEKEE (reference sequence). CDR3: CASSLIAENTEAFF. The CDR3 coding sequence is TGTGCCAGCAGCTTGATTGCGGAGAACACTGAAGCTTTCTTT.

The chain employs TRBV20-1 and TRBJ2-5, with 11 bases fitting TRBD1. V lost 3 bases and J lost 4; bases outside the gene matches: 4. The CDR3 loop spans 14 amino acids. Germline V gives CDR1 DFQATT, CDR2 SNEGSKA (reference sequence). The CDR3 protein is CSARDRGRRETQYF. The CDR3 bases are TGCAGTGCTAGGGACAGGGGGCGAAGAGAGACCCAGTACTTC.

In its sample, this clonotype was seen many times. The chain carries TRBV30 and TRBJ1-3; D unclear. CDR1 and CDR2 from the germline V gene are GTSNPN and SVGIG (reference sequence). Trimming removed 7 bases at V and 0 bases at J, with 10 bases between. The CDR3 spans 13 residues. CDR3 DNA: TGTGCCTCCCCCCTGAACTCTGGAAACACCATATATTTT. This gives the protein CASPLNSGNTIYF.

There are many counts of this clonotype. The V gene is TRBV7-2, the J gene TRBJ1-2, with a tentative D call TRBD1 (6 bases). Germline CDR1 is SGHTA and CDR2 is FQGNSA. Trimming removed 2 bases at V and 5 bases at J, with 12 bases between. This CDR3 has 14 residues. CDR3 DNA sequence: TGTGCCAGCAGCTTATTACAGGGTCCTTATGGCTACACCTTC. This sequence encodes CASSLLQGPYGYTF.

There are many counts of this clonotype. The DNA for the CDR3 is TGTGCCATCAGTGTGGACATCTCGAACACCGGGGAGCTGTTTTTT. This codes for CAISVDISNTGELFF. The gene calls are TRBV10-3 and TRBJ2-2; D may be TRBD1 (5 bases). The V and J ends lost 4 bases and 0 bases respectively, with 9 bases between them. From germline, CDR1 is ENHRY and CDR2 SYGVKD. CDR3 size: 15 residues.

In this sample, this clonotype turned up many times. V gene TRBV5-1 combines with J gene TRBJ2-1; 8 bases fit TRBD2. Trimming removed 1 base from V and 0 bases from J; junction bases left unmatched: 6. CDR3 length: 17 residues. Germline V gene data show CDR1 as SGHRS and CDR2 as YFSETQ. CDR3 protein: CASSLSLSGASYNEQFF. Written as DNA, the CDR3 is TGCGCCAGCAGCTTGTCCCTTAGCGGGGCCTCCTACAATGAGCAGTTCTTC.

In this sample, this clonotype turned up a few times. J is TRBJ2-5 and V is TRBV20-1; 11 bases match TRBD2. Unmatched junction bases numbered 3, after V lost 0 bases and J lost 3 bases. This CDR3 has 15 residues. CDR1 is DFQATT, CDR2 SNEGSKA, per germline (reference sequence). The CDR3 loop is CSARDPSGGKETQYF. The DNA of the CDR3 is TGCAGTGCTAGAGATCCTAGCGGGGGGAAAGAGACCCAGTACTTC.

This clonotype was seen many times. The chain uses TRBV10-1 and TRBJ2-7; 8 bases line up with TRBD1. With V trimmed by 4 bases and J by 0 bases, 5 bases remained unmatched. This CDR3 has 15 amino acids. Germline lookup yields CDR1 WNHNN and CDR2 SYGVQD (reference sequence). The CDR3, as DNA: TGCGCCAGCAGTGCAGGGGGCCCCAGCTCCTACGAGCAGTACTTC. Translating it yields CASSAGGPSSYEQYF.